The present entry profiles one T cell receptor (beta chain) with its context. This entry is derived from a study of T cell changes during pregnancy in multiple sclerosis. Germline V CDR1 and CDR2: MGHRA, YSYEKL. The CDR3 sequence is 16 residues long. With 4 bases clipped from V and 3 bases from J, the junction kept 10 bases outside the gene matches. This table comes from immunoSEQ multiplex PCR, and its TCRdb copy is limited to in-frame clones, with some not included. This sample has about 51,000 clones, with approximately 89% found just once. This TCR was recovered from a female donor with multiple sclerosis, enrolled in a pregnancy study. Here the sequenced sample was CD8+ T cells from peripheral blood mononuclear cells, taken in the second trimester of pregnancy. V usage is TRBV4-1 and J usage is TRBJ1-1; 8 bases are shared with TRBD1. The CDR3 here is CASSRGTGSADTEAFF. The DNA of the CDR3 is TGCGCCAGCAGCCGCGGGACAGGCTCTGCGGACACTGAAGCTTTCTTT.